This section outlines one T cell receptor (beta chain) sequence together with its context. Generated by immunoSEQ multiplex PCR, the TCRdb table keeps only in-frame clones and is missing some. The sample holds 79,000 or so clones, roughly 91% seen once. These data are taken from a study of control samples from healthy donors and cancer patients. V lost 4 bases, J lost 6 bases, and 14 bases lay in between. CDR3 length equals 14 residues. Germline V lookup: CDR1 SGHRS, CDR2 YFSETQ. This clonotype was sampled from a woman aged 45 to 65 with colorectal cancer. Sequencing used PBMCs. V usage is TRBV5-1 and J usage is TRBJ2-1; tentatively, D is TRBD1 (8 bases). The CDR3 spells CASSPQGGGNEQFF. Written as DNA, the CDR3 is TGCGCCAGCAGCCCACAGGGGGGGGGCAATGAGCAGTTCTTC.